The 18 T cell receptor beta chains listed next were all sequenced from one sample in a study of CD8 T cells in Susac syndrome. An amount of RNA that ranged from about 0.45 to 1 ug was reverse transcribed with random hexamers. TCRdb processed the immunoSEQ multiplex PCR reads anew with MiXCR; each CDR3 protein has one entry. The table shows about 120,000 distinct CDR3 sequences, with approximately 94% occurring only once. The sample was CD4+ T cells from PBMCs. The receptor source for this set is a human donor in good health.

The CDR3 here is CASSLAGVSGRASTYEQYF. The CDR3 nucleotides are TGTGCCAGCAGCTTAGCGGGCGTTAGCGGGAGGGCCAGTACCTACGAGCAGTACTTC. The chain employs TRBV7-2 and TRBJ2-7; 11 bases line up with TRBD2. Germline V CDR1 and CDR2: SGHTA, FQGNSA. The V gene end was trimmed by 0 bases and the J gene end by 2 bases; junction bases not matched to a gene: 12. The CDR3 covers 19 residues.

DNA for the CDR3: TGCGCCAGCAGCCCACAGGGAGCGAATCAGCCCCAGCATTTT. Translating it yields CASSPQGANQPQHF. The chain recombines TRBV10-2 with TRBJ1-5; a weak D match, TRBD1 (6 bases). The CDR3 is 14 residues long. Germline lookup yields CDR1 WSHSY and CDR2 SAAADI. The germline V and J ends were trimmed by 6 bases and 4 bases, with 13 bases remaining between them.

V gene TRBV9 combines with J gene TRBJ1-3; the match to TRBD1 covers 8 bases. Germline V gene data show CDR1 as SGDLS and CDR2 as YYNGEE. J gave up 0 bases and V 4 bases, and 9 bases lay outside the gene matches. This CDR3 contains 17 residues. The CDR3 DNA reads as TGTGCCAGCAGCCTCGGGACAGGCGGTAGCTCTGGAAACACCATATATTTT. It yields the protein CASSLGTGGSSGNTIYF. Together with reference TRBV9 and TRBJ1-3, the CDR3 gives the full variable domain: DSGVTQTPKHLITATGQRVTLRCSPRSGDLSVYWYQQSLDQGLQFLIQYYNGEERAKGNILERFSAQQFPDLHSELNLSSLELGDSALYFCASSLGTGGSSGNTIYFGEGSWLTVV.

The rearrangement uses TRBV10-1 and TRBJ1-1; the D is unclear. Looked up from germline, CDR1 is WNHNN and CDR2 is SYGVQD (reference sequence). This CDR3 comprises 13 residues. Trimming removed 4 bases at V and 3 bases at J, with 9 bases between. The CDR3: CASSVLRDTEAFF. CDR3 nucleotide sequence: TGCGCCAGCAGTGTATTGCGGGACACTGAAGCTTTCTTT.

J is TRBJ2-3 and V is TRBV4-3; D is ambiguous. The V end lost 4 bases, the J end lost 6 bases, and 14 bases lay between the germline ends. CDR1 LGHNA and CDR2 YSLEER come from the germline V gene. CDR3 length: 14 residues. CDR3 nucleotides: TGCGCCAGCAGCCGGGGTCCAGGCCCGGATACGCAGTATTTT. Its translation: CASSRGPGPDTQYF.

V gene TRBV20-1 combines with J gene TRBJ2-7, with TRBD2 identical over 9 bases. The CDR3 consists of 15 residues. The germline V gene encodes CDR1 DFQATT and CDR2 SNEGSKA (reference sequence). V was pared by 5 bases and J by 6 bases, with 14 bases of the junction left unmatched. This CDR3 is CSAALVVAGVVEQYF. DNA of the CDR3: TGCAGTGCTGCCCTGGTGGTAGCGGGAGTTGTCGAGCAGTACTTC.

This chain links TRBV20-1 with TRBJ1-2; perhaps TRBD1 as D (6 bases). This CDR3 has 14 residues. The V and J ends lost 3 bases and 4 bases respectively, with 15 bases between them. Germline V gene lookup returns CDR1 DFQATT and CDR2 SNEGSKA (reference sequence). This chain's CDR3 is CSASRAGAGYGYTF. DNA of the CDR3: TGCAGTGCTAGCCGGGCAGGGGCGGGCTATGGCTACACCTTC.

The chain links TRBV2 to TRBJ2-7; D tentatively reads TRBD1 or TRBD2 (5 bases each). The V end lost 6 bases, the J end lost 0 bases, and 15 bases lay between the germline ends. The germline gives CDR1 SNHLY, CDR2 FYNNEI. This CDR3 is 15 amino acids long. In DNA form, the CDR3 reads TGTGCCAGCAGGCGCGGCGTAGGGACCTCCTACGAGCAGTACTTC. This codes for CASRRGVGTSYEQYF.

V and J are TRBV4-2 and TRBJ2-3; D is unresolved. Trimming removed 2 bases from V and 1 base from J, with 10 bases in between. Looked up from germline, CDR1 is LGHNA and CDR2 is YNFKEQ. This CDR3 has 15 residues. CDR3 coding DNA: TGTGCCAGCAGCCAACCCGAAGTCCGCACAGATACGCAGTATTTT. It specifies CASSQPEVRTDTQYF.

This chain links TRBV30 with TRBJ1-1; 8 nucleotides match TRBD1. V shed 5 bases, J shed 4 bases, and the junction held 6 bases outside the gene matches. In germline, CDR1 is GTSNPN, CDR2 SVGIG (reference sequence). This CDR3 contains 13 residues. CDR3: CAWADRVSTEAFF. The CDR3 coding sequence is TGTGCCTGGGCGGACAGGGTTAGCACTGAAGCTTTCTTT.

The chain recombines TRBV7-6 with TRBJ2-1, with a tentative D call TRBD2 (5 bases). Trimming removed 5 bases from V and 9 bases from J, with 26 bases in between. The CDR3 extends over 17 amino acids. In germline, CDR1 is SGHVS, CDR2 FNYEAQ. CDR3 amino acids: CASSPSPPGILMSEQFF. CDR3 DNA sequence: TGTGCCAGCAGCCCAAGTCCCCCCGGGATCTTGATGAGTGAGCAGTTCTTC.

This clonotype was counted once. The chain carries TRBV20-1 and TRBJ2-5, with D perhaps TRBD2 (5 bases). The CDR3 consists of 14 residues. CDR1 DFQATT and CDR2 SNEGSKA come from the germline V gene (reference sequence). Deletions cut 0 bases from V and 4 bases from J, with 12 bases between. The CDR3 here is CSARDLGGRETQYF. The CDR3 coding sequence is TGCAGTGCTAGAGATCTGGGTGGGAGAGAGACCCAGTACTTC.

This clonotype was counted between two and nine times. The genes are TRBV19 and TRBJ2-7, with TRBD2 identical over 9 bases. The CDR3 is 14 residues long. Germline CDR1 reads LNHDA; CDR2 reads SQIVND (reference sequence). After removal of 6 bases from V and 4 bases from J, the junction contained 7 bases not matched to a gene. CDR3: CASSQTSGPYEQYF. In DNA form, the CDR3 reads TGTGCCAGTAGCCAGACTAGCGGACCATACGAGCAGTACTTC.

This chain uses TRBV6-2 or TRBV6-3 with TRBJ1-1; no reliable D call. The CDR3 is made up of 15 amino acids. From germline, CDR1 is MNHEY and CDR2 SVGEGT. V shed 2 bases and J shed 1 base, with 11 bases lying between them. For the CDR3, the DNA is TGTGCCAGCAGTTACGCGGTCCTTCAGAACACTGAAGCTTTCTTT. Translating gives CASSYAVLQNTEAFF.

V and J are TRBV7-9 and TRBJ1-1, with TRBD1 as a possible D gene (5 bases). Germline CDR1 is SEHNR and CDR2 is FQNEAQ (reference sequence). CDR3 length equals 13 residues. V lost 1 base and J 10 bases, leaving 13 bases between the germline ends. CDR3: CASSLGDVQGAFF. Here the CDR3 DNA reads TGTGCCAGCAGCTTAGGCGACGTTCAGGGAGCTTTCTTT.

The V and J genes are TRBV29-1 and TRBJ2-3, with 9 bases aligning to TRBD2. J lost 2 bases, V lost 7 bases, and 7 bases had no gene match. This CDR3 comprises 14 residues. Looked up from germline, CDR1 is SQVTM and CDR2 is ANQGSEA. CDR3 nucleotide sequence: TGCAGCGGGCAGACTAGCGGCTACACAGATACGCAGTATTTT. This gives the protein CSGQTSGYTDTQYF.

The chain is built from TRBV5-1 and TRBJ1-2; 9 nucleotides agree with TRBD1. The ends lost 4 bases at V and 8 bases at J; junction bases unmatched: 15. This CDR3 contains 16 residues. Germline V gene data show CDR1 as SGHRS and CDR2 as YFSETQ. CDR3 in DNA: TGCGCCAGCAGCCCAGTCCCGGGACAGGGACGCTCCGGCTACACCTTC. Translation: CASSPVPGQGRSGYTF.

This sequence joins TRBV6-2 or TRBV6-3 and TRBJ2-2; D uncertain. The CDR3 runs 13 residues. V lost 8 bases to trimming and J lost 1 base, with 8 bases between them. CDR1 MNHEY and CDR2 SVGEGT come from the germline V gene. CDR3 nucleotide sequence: TGTGCCAGCTCGACCGGGAACACCGGGGAGCTGTTTTTT. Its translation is CASSTGNTGELFF.